The clone carrying this T cell receptor beta chain has a handful of counts. What it recognizes is unknown. This entry is derived from a study of shared clonotypes between healthy human individuals. General study results and limits: Around 4.9% of naive CD4 clonotypes were shared across a few donors.

Deep-level running was used for the assay. Each subset's genomic DNA was shared equally among a number of immunoSEQ plates. Around 30,000 T cell genomes (roughly 190 ng DNA) went into each sorted-subset replicate. The assay was immunoSEQ multiplex PCR, and TCRdb's table has in-frame clones only and misses some. Of some 1 million clones in the sample, 75% were seen once. V gave up 1 base and J gave up 6 bases, with 10 bases separating them. This CDR3 region has 15 residues. CDR1 and CDR2 from the germline V gene are MGHDK and SYGVNS. The origin of this receptor is a man between 18 and 35 years old in good health. This sequence joins TRBV25-1 and TRBJ1-6, with no clear D. Sequencing input: memory CD4+ T cells sorted from blood. Stated subset: CD45RA-negative fraction. CDR3 DNA: TGTGCCAGCAGTGAATCTGCGTTGGGTAATTCACCCCTCCACTTT. Its protein product is CASSESALGNSPLHF.